The clone carrying this T cell receptor beta chain is labeled large. The antigen is unknown. The data belong to a study of metastatic and nonmetastatic thyroid tumors. Looking at the study overall: Across peripheral blood and tumor or nodule tissue samples taken from malignant and benign thyroid patients, the repertoires were compared with one another.

Per the original methods: Variation in CDR3 across clinicopathological groups served as the basis for constructing a distant-metastasis classifier in papillary thyroid cancer. MiXCR was used by TCRdb to re-call the PCR reads. Here the V and J calls rest on TCRdb's processing, not on the authors' analysis. The data show thousands of clones, 33% seen once. Germline lookup yields CDR1 MDHEN and CDR2 SYDVKM. The germline V and J ends were trimmed by 7 bases and 2 bases, with 16 bases remaining between them. CDR3 length: 15 residues. Not a single patient had been given any form of treatment at any point before undergoing thyroid surgery. General study findings and limits: Relative to benign nodules, malignant thyroid tumors were reportedly characterized by significantly elevated TCR beta diversity in blood and tumor.

The receptor was isolated from a female donor with papillary thyroid cancer or a benign thyroid nodule (not recorded which). Some clones in this sample may be carry-over from other donors' samples. The sequenced sample was adjacent normal tissue. The chain couples TRBV28 to TRBJ2-3, with D possibly being TRBD1 (5 bases). In DNA, the CDR3 is TGTGCCAGCACCCCGGTGGGGCTTAACACAGATACGCAGTATTTT. Protein product: CASTPVGLNTDTQYF.